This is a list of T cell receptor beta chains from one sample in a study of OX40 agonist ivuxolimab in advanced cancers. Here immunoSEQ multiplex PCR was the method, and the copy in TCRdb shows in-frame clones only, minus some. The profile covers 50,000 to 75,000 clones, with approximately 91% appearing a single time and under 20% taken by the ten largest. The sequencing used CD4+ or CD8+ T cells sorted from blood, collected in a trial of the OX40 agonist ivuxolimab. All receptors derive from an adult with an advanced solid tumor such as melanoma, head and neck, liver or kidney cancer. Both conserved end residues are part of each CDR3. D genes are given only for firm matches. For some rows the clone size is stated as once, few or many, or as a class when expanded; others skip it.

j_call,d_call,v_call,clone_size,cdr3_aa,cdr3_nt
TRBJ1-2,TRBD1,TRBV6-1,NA,CASSEGTGWTYGYTF,TGTGCCAGCAGTGAAGGGACAGGGTGGACCTATGGCTACACCTTC
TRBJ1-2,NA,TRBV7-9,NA,CASSSGAGYGYTF,TGTGCCAGCAGCTCGGGGGCCGGCTATGGCTACACCTTC
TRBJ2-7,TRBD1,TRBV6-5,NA,CASSSGQGVSYEQYF,TGTGCCAGCAGTTCTGGACAGGGCGTATCCTACGAGCAGTACTTC
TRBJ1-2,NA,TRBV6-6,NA,CASSRDGAIYTF,TGTGCCAGCAGCCGGGACGGAGCGATCTACACCTTC
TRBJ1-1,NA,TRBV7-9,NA,CASSLGLYTEAFF,TGTGCCAGCAGCTTGGGACTTTACACTGAAGCTTTCTTT
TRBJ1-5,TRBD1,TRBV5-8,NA,CASSALSGQGDNQPQHF,TGTGCCAGCAGCGCGCTTTCGGGACAGGGGGACAATCAGCCCCAGCATTTT
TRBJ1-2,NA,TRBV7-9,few,CASSPSGTWGDGYTF,TGTGCCAGCAGCCCATCGGGGACCTGGGGGGATGGCTACACCTTC
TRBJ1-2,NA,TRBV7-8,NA,CASSPPGFYGYTF,TGTGCCAGCAGCCCCCCGGGGTTCTATGGCTACACCTTC
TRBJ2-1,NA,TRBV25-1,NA,CASTRPGYNEQFF,TGTGCCAGCACTAGACCCGGGTACAATGAGCAGTTCTTC
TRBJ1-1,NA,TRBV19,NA,CASSIDGGRMTEAFF,TGTGCCAGTAGTATAGATGGCGGGCGGATGACTGAAGCTTTCTTT
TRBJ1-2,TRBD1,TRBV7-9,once,CASSLLGDRGIGYGYTF,TGTGCCAGCAGCTTACTAGGAGACAGGGGGATTGGCTATGGCTACACCTTC
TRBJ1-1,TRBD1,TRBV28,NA,CASTRDRGGTEAFF,TGTGCCAGCACCCGGGACAGGGGAGGAACTGAAGCTTTCTTT
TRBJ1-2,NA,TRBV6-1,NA,CASTGGYGYGYTF,TGTGCCAGTACTGGGGGGTACGGCTATGGCTACACCTTC
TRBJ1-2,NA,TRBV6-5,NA,CASSYSPAAYGYTF,TGTGCCAGCAGTTACTCCCCGGCGGCCTATGGCTACACCTTC
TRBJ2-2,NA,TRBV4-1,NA,CASSQALTGAGELFF,TGCGCCAGCAGCCAAGCCCTCACGGGGGCCGGGGAGCTGTTTTTT
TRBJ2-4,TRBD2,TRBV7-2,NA,CASSASGMDF,TGTGCCAGCAGCGCTAGCGGGATGGACTTC
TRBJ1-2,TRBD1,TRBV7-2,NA,CASSLEFPRTGFGDYGYTF,TGTGCCAGCAGCTTAGAATTCCCCCGGACAGGGTTCGGTGACTATGGCTACACCTTC
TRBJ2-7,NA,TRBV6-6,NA,CASSYSGESYEQYF,TGTGCCAGCAGTTACTCGGGAGAATCCTACGAGCAGTACTTC
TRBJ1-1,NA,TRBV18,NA,CASSPPGVAEAFF,TGTGCCAGCTCACCACCGGGGGTGGCTGAAGCTTTCTTT
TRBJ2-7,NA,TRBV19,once,CASSPGDANPYEQYF,TGTGCCAGTAGTCCGGGGGACGCAAATCCCTACGAGCAGTACTTC
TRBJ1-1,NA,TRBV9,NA,CASSVDTVNTEAFF,TGTGCCAGCAGCGTAGATACGGTGAACACTGAAGCTTTCTTT
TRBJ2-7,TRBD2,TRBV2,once,CASSEGLAGIYEQYF,TGTGCCAGCAGTGAGGGACTAGCGGGGATATACGAGCAGTACTTC
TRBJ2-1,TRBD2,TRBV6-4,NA,CASSESLAGYNEQFF,TGTGCCAGCAGTGAATCACTAGCGGGGTACAATGAGCAGTTCTTC
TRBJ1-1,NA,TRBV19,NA,CASGEGTVNTEAFF,TGTGCCAGTGGCGAGGGGACGGTGAACACTGAAGCTTTCTTT
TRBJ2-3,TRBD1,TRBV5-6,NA,CASGLLDRRELSTDTQYF,TGTGCCAGCGGCTTGTTGGACAGGCGAGAACTAAGCACAGATACGCAGTATTTT
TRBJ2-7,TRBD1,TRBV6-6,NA,CASSYSAGTGLNEQYF,TGTGCCAGCAGTTACTCAGCCGGGACAGGCCTTAACGAGCAGTACTTC
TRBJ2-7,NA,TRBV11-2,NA,CASSLLSISGEQYF,TGTGCCAGCAGCTTACTCTCGATCTCAGGCGAGCAGTACTTC
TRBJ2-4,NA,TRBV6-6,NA,CASSYLVGGGSIQYF,TGTGCCAGCAGTTACTTGGTCGGGGGCGGGAGCATTCAGTACTTC
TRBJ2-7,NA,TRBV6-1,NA,CASSEGTDTYEQYF,TGTGCCAGCAGTGAAGGGACGGATACCTACGAGCAGTACTTC